This T cell receptor beta chain was found in a study of T cells in Graves' hyperthyroidism and ophthalmopathy. Study findings and constraints: Ophthalmopathy cases were set apart from stable hyperthyroidism by a 13 V-J model.

Germline V gives CDR1 MNHNS, CDR2 SASEGT. The CDR3 is 14 residues long. Trimming left V 8 bases short and J 3 bases short, with 13 bases between. This clonotype was seen repeatedly, ten times or more. Its antigen remains unknown. Researchers took RNA transcripts and amplified the TCR beta CDR3 regions from them. During a first-round RT-PCR of the TCR CDR3, the HTBI primer set was used. TCRdb reprocessed the multiplex PCR reads via MiXCR and lists one record per CDR3 protein. There are 500,000 to 650,000 distinct CDR3 sequences in the sample; 13% to 15% occur only once, and approximately 12% lies in the top ten.

This rearrangement joins TRBV6-1 to TRBJ2-2; possible D gene TRBD1, 6 bases. The receptor's source is a woman aged 45-60 years with Graves' ophthalmopathy. Sample: blood. The CDR3 loop is CASHNRADTGELFF. The CDR3 DNA follows: TGTGCCAGCCACAACAGGGCGGACACCGGGGAGCTGTTTTTT.